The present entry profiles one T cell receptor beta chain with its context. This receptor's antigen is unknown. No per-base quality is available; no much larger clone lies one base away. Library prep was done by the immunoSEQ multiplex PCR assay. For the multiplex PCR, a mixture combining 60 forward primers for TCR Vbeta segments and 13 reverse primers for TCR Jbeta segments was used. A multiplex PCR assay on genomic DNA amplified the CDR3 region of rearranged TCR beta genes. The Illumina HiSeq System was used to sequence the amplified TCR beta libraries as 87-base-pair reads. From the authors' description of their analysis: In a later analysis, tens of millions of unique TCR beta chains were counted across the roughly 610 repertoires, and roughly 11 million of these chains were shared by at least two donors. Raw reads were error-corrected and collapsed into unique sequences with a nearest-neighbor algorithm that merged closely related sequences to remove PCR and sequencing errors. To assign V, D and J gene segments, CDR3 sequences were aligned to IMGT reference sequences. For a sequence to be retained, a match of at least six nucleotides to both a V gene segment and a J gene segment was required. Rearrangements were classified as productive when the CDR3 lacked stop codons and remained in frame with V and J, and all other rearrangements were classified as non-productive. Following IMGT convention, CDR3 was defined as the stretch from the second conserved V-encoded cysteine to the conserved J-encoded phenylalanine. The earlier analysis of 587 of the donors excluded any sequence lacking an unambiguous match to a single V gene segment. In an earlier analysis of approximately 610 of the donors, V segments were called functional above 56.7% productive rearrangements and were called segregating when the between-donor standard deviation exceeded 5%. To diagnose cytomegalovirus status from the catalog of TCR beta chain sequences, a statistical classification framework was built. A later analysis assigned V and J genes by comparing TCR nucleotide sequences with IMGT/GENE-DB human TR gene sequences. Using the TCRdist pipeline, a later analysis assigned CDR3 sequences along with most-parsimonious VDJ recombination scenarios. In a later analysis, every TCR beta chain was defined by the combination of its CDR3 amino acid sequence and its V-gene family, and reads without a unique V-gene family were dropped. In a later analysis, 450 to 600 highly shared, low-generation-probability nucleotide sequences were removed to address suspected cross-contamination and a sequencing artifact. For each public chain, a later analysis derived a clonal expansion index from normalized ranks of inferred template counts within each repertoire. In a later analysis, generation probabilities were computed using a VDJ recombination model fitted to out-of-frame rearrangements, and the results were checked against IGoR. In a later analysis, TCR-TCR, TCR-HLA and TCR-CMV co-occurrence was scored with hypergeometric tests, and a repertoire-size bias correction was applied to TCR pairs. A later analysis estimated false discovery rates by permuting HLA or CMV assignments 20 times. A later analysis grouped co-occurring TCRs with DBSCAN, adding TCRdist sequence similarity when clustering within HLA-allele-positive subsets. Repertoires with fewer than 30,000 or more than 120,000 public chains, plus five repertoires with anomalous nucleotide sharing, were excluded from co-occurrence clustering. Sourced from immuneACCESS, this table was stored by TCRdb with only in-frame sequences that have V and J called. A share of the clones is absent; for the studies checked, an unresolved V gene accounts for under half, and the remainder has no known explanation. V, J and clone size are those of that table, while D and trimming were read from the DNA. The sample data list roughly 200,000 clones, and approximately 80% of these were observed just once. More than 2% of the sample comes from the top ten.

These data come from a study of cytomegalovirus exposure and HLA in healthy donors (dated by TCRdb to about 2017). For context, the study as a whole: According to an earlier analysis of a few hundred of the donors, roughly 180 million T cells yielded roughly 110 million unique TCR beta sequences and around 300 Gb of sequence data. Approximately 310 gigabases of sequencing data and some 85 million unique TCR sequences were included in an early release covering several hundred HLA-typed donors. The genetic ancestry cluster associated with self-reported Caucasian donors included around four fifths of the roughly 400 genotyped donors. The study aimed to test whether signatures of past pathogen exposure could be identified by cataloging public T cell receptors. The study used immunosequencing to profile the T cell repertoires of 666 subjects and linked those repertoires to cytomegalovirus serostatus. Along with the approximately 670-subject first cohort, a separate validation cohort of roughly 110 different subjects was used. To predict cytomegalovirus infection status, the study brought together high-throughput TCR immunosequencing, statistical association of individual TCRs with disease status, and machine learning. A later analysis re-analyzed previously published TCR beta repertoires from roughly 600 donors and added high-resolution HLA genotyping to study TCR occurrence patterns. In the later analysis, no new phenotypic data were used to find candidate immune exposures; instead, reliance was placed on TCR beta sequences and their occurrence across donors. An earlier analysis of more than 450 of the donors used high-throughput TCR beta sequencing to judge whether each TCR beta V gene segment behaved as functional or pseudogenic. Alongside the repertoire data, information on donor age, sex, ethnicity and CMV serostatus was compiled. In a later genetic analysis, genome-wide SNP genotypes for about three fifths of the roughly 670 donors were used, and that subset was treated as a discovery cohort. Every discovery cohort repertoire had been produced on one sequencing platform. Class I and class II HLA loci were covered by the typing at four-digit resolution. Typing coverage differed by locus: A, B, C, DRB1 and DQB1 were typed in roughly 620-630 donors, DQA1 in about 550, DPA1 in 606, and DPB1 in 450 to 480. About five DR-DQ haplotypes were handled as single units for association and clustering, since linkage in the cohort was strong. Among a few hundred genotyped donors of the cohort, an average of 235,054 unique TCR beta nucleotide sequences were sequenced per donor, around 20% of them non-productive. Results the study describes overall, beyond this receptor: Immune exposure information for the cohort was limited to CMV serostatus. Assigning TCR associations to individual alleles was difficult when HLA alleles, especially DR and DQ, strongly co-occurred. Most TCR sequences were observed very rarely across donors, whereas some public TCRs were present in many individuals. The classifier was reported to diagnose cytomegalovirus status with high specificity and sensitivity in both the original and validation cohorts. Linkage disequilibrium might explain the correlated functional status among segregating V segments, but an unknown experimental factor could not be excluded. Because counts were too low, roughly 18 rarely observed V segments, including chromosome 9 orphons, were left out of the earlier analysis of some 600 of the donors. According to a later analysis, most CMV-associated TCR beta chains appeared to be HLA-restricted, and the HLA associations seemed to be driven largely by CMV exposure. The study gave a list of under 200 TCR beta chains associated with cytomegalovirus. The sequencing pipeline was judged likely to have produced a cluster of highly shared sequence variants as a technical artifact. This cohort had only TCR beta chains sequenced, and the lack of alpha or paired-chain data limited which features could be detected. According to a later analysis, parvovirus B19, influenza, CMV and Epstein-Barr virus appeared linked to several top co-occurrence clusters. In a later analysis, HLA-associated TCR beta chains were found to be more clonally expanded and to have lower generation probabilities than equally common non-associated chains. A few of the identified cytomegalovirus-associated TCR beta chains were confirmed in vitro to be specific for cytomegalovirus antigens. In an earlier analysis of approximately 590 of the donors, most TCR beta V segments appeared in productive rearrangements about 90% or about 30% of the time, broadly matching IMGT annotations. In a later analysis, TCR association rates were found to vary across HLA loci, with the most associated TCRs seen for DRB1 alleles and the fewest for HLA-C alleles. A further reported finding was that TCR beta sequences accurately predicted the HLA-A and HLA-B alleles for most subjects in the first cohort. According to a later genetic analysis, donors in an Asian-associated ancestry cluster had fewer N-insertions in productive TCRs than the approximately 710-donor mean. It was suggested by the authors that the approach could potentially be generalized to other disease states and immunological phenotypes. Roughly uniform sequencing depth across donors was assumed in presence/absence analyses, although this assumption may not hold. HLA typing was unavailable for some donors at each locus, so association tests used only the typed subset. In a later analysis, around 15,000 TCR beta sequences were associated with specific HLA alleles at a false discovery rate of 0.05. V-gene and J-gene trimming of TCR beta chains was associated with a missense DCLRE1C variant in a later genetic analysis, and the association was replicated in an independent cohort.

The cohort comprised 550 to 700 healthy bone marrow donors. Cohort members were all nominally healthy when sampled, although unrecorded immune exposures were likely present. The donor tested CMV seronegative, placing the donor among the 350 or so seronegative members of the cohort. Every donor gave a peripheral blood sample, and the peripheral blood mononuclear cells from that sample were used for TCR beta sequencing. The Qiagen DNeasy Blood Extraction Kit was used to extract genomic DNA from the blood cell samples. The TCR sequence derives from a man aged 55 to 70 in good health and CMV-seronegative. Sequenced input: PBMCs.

The bases read TGTGCCAGCAGCTTAGATGGAGCCTTTGGCAGGGGGCGTGATGGCTACACCTTC. Protein translation: CASSLDGAFGRGRDGYTF. The receptor chain draws on TRBV11-2 and TRBJ1-2; TRBD1 fits 8 bases in the junction. From its cysteine to its phenylalanine, the CDR3 spans 18 amino acids. The retained sequence is limited to the CDR3, 54 bases, with the frame set at the first base. V is pruned by 0 bases and J by 6 bases, leaving 15 bases of the junction without a gene match. As encoded in the germline V gene, CDR1 is SGHAT while CDR2 is FQNNGV.